These T cell receptor beta chains were read from a single sample in a study of synovial regulatory T cells in juvenile arthritis. The repertoire was sequenced with immunoSEQ multiplex PCR; TCRdb's copy has only in-frame clones and lacks some. The ten top clones account for around 0.6%, within a sample of approximately 6,400 clones. Sequencing was done on a sample of Treg cells from blood. The receptors derive from a donor between 2 and 29 years old with juvenile idiopathic arthritis. Each CDR3 is given with its conserved first and last residue. The order of the fields is clone size, J gene, V gene, CDR3 protein. The size of a clone is reported for some rows only, either as once, few or many, or as a class for expanded clones.

>NA|TRBJ2-7|TRBV15
CATSREPGSQDEQYF
>NA|TRBJ2-7|TRBV4-3
CASSQYRTGAPYYEQYF
>NA|TRBJ1-5|TRBV27
CASSFQGGRGQPQHF
>NA|TRBJ1-4|TRBV29-1
CSALPGGGRLGEKLFF
>NA|TRBJ2-1|TRBV7-9
CASSWGTVHREQFF
>NA|TRBJ2-1|TRBV10-3
CATRKTSGSEGDEQFF
>NA|TRBJ2-1|TRBV5-1
CASSPDRAPYNEQFF
>NA|TRBJ2-1|TRBV7-9
CASSLAGLNEQFF
>NA|TRBJ1-4|TRBV18
CASSPLSGTEYEKLFF
>NA|TRBJ1-1|TRBV6-1
CASSVQQGAAEAFF
>NA|TRBJ1-1|TRBV20-1
CSAPMPSRAFF
>medium-sized|TRBJ1-6|TRBV27
CASSFYNSPLHF
>NA|TRBJ1-5|TRBV6-6
CASSFSNQPQHF
>NA|TRBJ2-7|TRBV2
CASSRQKITYEQYF
>NA|TRBJ2-5|TRBV6-1
CASSEEMFRGRETQYF
>NA|TRBJ1-2|TRBV29-1
CSVFQGSGGYTF
>NA|TRBJ1-1|TRBV6-1
CASHRRGYTEAFF
>NA|TRBJ2-7|TRBV5-1
CASSPMTDSYEQYF
>NA|TRBJ2-7|TRBV19
CASSPEHLSLRGEQYF
>NA|TRBJ2-3|TRBV18
CASSPSGVDTDTQYF
>NA|TRBJ2-3|TRBV6-6
CASSYSLETDTQYF
>NA|TRBJ2-5|TRBV5-5
CASSLRTAKETQYF
>NA|TRBJ2-1|TRBV27
CASSPRGGGYNEQFF
>NA|TRBJ2-7|TRBV27
CASSLRLGIYEQYF
>NA|TRBJ2-1|TRBV7-2
CASSLVLRAGGSSYNEQFF
>NA|TRBJ2-6|TRBV4-1
CASSQDGQLSGANVLTF
>NA|TRBJ1-4|TRBV7-2
CASSHRGGGAEKLFF
>NA|TRBJ1-2|TRBV7-2
CASRSQGGLISYTF
>NA|TRBJ1-5|TRBV18
CASSRSDSNRGIQPQHF
>NA|TRBJ2-5|TRBV7-6
CASSIRGRSQETQYF
>NA|TRBJ2-1|TRBV6-1
CASSENSVYSYNEQFF
>NA|TRBJ1-2|TRBV6-1
CASRVTWDYGYTF
>NA|TRBJ2-4|TRBV7-5
CARSLAFRDLNIQYF
>NA|TRBJ1-2|TRBV6-5
CASKGASGYTF
>NA|TRBJ1-2|TRBV19
CASKSSPGPIFYGYTF
>NA|TRBJ1-1|TRBV5-4
CASSPGYLNTEAFF
>NA|TRBJ2-1|TRBV7-9
CASSLSSRNNEQFF
>NA|TRBJ2-1|TRBV5-5
CASSYRGGYNEQFF
>NA|TRBJ2-7|TRBV5-4
CASSFREKEQYF
>NA|TRBJ2-2|TRBV9
CASSVVGSPGELFF
>NA|TRBJ1-1|TRBV30
CAWKGWRRTEAFF
>NA|TRBJ2-3|TRBV7-9
CASGILVGTGYTDTQYF
>NA|TRBJ1-2|TRBV29-1
CSVPGTSGIGFYGYTF
>NA|TRBJ1-2|TRBV4-1
CASSQPPDRPSMSYGYTF